Listed here are 15 T cell receptor beta chains from one sample, sequenced in a study of graft-versus-host responses after intestinal transplantation. No antigen has been identified for these receptors. The table came from immunoSEQ multiplex PCR; TCRdb's copy has only in-frame clones and leaves some out. The sample gives fewer than 80,000 clones, approximately 90% of which show up once; 1.7% is in the top ten. The sequencing here drew on unstimulated CD8+ T cells sorted from spleen or lymph node cells, taken before transplant. These receptors all stem from a human donor who was the organ donor for an intestinal transplant.

This chain links TRBV4-2 with TRBJ1-4, with a weak D call TRBD1 (6 bases). Trimming shortened V by 4 bases and J by 0 bases, and 12 bases separated the two germline ends. The CDR3 sequence is 16 residues long. Germline CDR1 is LGHNA and CDR2 is YNFKEQ. The CDR3 reads CASSLWTVTTNEKLFF. Here the CDR3 DNA reads TGTGCCAGCAGCCTCTGGACAGTAACAACTAATGAAAAACTGTTTTTT.

The chain employs TRBV2 and TRBJ2-1; TRBD2 matches 11 bases. This CDR3 is built from 16 residues. CDR1 SNHLY and CDR2 FYNNEI come from the germline V gene. With V trimmed by 5 bases and J by 7 bases, 10 bases remained unmatched. The CDR3 coding sequence is TGTGCCAGCAGTCTACTAGCGGGAGTGAGTGGGAATGAGCAGTTCTTC. The encoded protein is CASSLLAGVSGNEQFF. The full variable domain, completed using reference TRBV2 and TRBJ2-1, is EPEVTQTPSHQVTQMGQEVILRCVPISNHLYFYWYRQILGQKVEFLVSFYNNEISEKSEIFDDQFSVERPDGSNFTLKIRSTKLEDSAMYFCASSLLAGVSGNEQFFGPGTRLTVL.

CDR3 coding DNA: TGTGCCAGCAGTCCTCTAAAGACTACCCGGACCTACGAGCAGTACTTC. Amino acid sequence: CASSPLKTTRTYEQYF. V is TRBV28 and J is TRBJ2-7; TRBD2 is a possible D gene (5 bases). V dropped 5 bases and J dropped 2 bases, with 19 bases sitting between them. Germline V CDR1 and CDR2: MDHEN, SYDVKM. The CDR3 contains 16 residues.

The V gene is TRBV3-1 (or the pseudogene TRBV3-2), the J gene TRBJ1-2, with D perhaps TRBD1 (6 bases). This CDR3 contains 9 residues. Germline V gives CDR1 LGHDT, CDR2 YNNKEL (reference sequence). Trimming left V 9 bases short and J 12 bases short, with 11 bases between. The CDR3 region is CARQGGDTF. The DNA of the CDR3 is TGTGCCAGACAGGGCGGCGACACCTTC.

The chain employs TRBV29-1 and TRBJ2-7, with D possibly TRBD1 on 6 matching bases. The germline gives CDR1 SQVTM, CDR2 ANQGSEA. This CDR3 is 13 amino acids long. The CDR3 protein is CRFPGGDKYEQYF. The CDR3 DNA is TGCAGATTCCCCGGTGGGGACAAATACGAGCAGTACTTC.

The V call is TRBV5-4, the J call TRBJ2-5; possibly TRBD2 for D (5 bases). The J call may be incorrect, as the DNA end agrees better with TRBJ2-7. The V gene's germline CDR1 is SGHNT and CDR2 YYREEE (reference sequence). This CDR3 region has 16 residues. CDR3 amino acids: CASSRTAIVGAYEQYF. CDR3 nucleotides: TGTGCCAGCAGTCGAACCGCCATCGTGGGAGCCTACGAGCAGTACTTC.

This chain connects TRBV29-1 to TRBJ2-3; D might be TRBD2 (5 bases). The CDR3 spans 16 residues. Trimming removed 5 bases from V and 0 bases from J, with 18 bases in between. The germline CDR1 and CDR2 sequences are SQVTM and ANQGSEA. CDR3 in amino acids: CSVNGGASASTDTQYF. DNA for the CDR3: TGCAGCGTTAATGGAGGAGCGAGCGCTAGCACAGATACGCAGTATTTT.

The chain couples TRBV19 to TRBJ2-1; D unclear. V dropped 4 bases and J dropped 2 bases, with 9 bases sitting between them. Germline V CDR1 and CDR2: LNHDA, SQIVND (reference sequence). CDR3 length equals 14 residues. CDR3 sequence reads: CASSSGETYNEQFF. The CDR3 DNA sequence: TGTGCCAGTAGTAGCGGAGAGACCTACAATGAGCAGTTCTTC.

The table lists this clone with a few counts. V gene TRBV13 combines with J gene TRBJ1-3; D possibly corresponds to TRBD1 (6 bases). Germline V lookup: CDR1 PRHDT, CDR2 FYEKMQ (reference sequence). With 5 bases removed from V and 2 bases from J, the gap between germline ends came to 13 bases. The CDR3 is 15 residues long. The CDR3 region has the DNA TGTGCCAGCAGCAGCCGGGACACGGCTGGAAACACCATATATTTT. This codes for CASSSRDTAGNTIYF.

The V and J genes are TRBV28 and TRBJ2-1; D is ambiguous. From germline, CDR1 is MDHEN and CDR2 SYDVKM. The V end lost 6 bases, the J end lost 0 bases, and 15 bases lay between the germline ends. There are 16 residues in the CDR3. This chain's CDR3 is CASSPLFYRSYNEQFF. DNA for the CDR3: TGTGCCAGCAGCCCCCTCTTCTACCGCTCCTACAATGAGCAGTTCTTC.

The chain uses TRBV19 and TRBJ1-5, with no clear D. Germline CDR1 is LNHDA and CDR2 is SQIVND (reference sequence). Trimming shortened V by 1 base and J by 7 bases, and 20 bases separated the two germline ends. The CDR3 extends over 17 amino acids. CDR3 in DNA: TGTGCCAGTAGTATAGTTTCTTTTATCCTTAACCGGCAGCCCCAGCATTTT. Translated: CASSIVSFILNRQPQHF. Complete variable domain (other parts from reference TRBV19 and TRBJ1-5): DGGITQSPKYLFRKEGQNVTLSCEQNLNHDAMYWYRQDPGQGLRLIYYSQIVNDFQKGDIAEGYSVSREKKESFPLTVTSAQKNPTAFYLCASSIVSFILNRQPQHFGDGTRLSIL.

The gene calls are TRBV9 and TRBJ2-3, with a possible D match to TRBD2 (5 bases). The CDR3 is 13 residues long. Germline lookup yields CDR1 SGDLS and CDR2 YYNGEE. V was pared by 0 bases and J by 6 bases, with 8 bases between. CDR3 sequence reads: CASSVDRGDTQYF. For the CDR3, the DNA is TGTGCCAGCAGCGTAGATCGAGGGGATACGCAGTATTTT.

The rearrangement joins TRBV9 to TRBJ2-1, with 7 positions matching TRBD2. V shed 0 bases and J 0 bases; nucleotides not matched to a gene: 9. Germline lookup yields CDR1 SGDLS and CDR2 YYNGEE. CDR3 length: 18 amino acids. DNA of the CDR3: TGTGCCAGCAGCGTAGGCCTAGCGGAAATAATCTCCTACAATGAGCAGTTCTTC. It specifies CASSVGLAEIISYNEQFF.

This CDR3 is CASSQDRGETQYF. The CDR3 DNA reads TGCGCCAGCAGCCAAGATCGAGGCGAGACCCAGTACTTC. V is TRBV4-3 and J is TRBJ2-5; D is undetermined. The germline V and J ends were trimmed by 0 bases and 5 bases, with 7 bases remaining between them. Germline V gene lookup returns CDR1 LGHNA and CDR2 YSLEER. This CDR3 region has 13 residues.

The chain combines TRBV6-5 with TRBJ2-5, with D maybe TRBD2 (6 bases). V was pared by 5 bases and J by 5 bases, with 18 bases between. CDR1 is MNHEY, CDR2 SVGAGI, per germline. The CDR3 has 15 amino acids. The CDR3 DNA sequence: TGTGCCAGCAGTGCTCAAGGGTCTCGGGGGGAGACCCAGTACTTC. Translating it yields CASSAQGSRGETQYF.